This T cell receptor beta chain was observed in a study of human T cells and chemical hapten exposure. Study-wide findings and caveats: Since the donors had alopecia, their immune response may not be the same as that of healthy people. DPC sensitization left the count of TCRs above 1 in 1000 unchanged.

J lost 7 bases, V lost 3 bases, and 4 bases had no gene match. There are 15 residues in the CDR3. A remark on this clonotype: Its antigen is undetermined.

Within the library, unique molecular identifiers were attached to each individual cDNA molecule. TCRdb re-derived calls from the RACE reads in MiXCR, one entry per CDR3 protein. The sample lists some 38,000 distinct CDR3 sequences, around 6.5% seen once, with roughly a tenth in the top ten. The time point was: patch test 1, 2 weeks after DPC sensitization. The treatment is: therapeutic diphenylcyclopropenone sensitization with weekly scalp DPC. Total RNA was extracted from unfractionated whole blood. The rearrangement joins TRBV12-3 or TRBV12-4 to TRBJ2-2; TRBD1 matches 11 bases. The sample was whole blood, taken in connection with sensitization to the hapten diphenylcyclopropenone (DPC). The clonotype comes from a woman aged 25 to 39 with alopecia areata. Some clones in this sample may be carry-over from other donors' samples. The CDR3 coding sequence is TGTGCCAGCAGTTTGGACAGGGGGCTTGTCGGGGAGCTGTTTTTT. Residues: CASSLDRGLVGELFF.